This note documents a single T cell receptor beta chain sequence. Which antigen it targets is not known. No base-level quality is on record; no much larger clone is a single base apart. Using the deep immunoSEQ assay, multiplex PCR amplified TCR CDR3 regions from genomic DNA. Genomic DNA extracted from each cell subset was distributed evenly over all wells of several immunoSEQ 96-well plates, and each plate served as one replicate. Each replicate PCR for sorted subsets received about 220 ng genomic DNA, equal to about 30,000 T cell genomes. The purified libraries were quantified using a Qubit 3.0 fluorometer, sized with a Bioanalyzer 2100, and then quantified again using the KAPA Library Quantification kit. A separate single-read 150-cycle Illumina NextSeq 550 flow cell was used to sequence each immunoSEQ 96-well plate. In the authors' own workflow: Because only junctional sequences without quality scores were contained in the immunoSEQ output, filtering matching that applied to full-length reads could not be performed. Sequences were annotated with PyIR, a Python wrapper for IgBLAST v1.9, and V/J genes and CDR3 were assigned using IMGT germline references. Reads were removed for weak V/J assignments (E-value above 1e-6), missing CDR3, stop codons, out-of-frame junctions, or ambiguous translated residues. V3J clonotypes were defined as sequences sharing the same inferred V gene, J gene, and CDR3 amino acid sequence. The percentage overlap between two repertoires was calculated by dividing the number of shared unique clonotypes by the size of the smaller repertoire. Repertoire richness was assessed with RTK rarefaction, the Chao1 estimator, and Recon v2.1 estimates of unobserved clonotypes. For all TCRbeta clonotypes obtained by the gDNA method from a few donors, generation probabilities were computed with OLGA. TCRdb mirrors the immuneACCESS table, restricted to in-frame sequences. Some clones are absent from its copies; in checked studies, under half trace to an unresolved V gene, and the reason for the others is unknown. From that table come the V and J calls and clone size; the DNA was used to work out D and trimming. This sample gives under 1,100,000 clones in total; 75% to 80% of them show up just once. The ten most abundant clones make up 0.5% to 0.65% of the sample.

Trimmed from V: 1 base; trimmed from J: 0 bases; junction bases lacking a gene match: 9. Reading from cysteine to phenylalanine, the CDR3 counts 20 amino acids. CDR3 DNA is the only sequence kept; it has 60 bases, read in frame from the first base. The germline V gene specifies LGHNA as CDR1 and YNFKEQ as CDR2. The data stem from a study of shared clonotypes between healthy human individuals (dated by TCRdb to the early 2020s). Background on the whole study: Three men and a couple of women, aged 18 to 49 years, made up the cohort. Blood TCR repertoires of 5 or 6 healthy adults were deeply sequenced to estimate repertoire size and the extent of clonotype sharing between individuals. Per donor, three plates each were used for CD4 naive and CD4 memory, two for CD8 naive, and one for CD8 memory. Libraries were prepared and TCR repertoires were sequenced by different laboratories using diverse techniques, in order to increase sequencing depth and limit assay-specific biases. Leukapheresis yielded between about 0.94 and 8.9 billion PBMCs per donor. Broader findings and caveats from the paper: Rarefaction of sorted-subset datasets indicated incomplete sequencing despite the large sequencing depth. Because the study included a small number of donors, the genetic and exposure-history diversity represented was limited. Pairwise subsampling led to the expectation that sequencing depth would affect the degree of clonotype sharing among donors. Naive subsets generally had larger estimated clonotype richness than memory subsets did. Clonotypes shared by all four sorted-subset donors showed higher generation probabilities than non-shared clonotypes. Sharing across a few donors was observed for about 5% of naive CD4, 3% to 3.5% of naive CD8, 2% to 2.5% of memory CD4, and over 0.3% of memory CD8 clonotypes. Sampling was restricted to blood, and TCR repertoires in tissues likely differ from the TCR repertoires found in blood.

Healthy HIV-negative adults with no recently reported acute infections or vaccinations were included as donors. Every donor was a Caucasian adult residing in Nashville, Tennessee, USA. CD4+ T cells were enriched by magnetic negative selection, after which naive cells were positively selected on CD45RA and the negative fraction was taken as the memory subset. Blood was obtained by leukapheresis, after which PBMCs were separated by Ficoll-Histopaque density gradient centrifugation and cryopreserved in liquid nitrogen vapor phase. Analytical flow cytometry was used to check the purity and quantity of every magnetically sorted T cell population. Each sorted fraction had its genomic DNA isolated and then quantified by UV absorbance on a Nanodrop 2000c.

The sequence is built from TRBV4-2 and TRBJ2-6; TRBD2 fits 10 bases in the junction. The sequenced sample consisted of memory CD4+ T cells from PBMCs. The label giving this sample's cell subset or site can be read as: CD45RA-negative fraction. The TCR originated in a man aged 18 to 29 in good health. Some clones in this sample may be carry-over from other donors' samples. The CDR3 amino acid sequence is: CASSQVSRTSGYSGANVLTF. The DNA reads TGTGCCAGCAGCCAAGTTTCTAGGACTAGCGGCTACTCTGGGGCCAACGTCCTGACTTTC.